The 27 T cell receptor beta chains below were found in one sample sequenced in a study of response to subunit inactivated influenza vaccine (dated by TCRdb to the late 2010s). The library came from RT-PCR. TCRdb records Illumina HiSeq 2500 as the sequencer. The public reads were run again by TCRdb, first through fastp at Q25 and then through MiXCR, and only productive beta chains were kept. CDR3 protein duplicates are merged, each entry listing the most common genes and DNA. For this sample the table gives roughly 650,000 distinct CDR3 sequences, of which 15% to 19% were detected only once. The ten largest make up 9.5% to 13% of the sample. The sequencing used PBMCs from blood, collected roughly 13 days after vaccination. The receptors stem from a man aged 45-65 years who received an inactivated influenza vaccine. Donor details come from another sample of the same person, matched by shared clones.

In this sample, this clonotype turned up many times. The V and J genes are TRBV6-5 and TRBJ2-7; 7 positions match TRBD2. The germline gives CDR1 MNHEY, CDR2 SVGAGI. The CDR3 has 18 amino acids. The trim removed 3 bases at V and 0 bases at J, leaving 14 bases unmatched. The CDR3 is CASSYIGGGRGSSYEQYF. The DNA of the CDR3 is TGTGCCAGCAGTTATATCGGTGGGGGGAGGGGCTCCTCCTACGAGCAGTACTTC.

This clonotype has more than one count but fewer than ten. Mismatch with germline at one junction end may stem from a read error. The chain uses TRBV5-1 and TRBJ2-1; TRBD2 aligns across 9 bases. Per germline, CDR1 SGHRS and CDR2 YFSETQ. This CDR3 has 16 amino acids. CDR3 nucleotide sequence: TGCGCCAGCATCTTGGCCCCGACTAGCGGTAACAATGAGCAGTTCTTC. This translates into CASILAPTSGNNEQFF.

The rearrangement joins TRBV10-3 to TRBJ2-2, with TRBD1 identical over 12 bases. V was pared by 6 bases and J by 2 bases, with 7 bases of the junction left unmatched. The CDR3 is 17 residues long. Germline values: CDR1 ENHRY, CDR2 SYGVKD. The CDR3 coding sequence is TGTGCCATCAGGGACCAGGGACAGGGGGCAAACACCGGGGAGCTGTTTTTT. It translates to CAIRDQGQGANTGELFF.

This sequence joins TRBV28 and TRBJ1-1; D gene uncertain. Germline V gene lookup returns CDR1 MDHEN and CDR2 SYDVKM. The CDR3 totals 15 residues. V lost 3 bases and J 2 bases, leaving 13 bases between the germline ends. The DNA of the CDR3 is TGTGCCAGCAGTTTTCGGCCCGGGGTTAACACTGAAGCTTTCTTT. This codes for CASSFRPGVNTEAFF. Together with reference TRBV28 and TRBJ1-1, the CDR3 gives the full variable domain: DVKVTQSSRYLVKRTGEKVFLECVQDMDHENMFWYRQDPGLGLRLIYFSYDVKMKEKGDIPEGYSVSREKKERFSLILESASTNQTSMYLCASSFRPGVNTEAFFGQGTRLTVV.

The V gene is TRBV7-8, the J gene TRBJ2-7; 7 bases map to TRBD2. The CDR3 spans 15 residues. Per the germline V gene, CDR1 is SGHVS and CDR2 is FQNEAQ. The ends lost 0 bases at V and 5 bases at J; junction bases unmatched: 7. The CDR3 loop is CASSLARTSLDEQYF. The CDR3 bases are TGTGCCAGCAGCTTAGCGCGGACTAGTTTGGACGAGCAGTACTTC.

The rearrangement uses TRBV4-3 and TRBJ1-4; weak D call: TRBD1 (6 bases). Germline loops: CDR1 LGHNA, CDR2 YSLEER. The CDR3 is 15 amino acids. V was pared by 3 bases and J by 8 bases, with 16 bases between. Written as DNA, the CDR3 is TGCGCCAGCAGCCAGCAAACAGGGTTTGGAGAAAAACTGTTTTTT. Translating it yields CASSQQTGFGEKLFF.

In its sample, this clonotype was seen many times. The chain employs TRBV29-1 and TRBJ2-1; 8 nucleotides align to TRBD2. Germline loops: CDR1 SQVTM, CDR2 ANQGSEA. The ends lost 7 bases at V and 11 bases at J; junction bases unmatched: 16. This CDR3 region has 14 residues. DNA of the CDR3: TGCAGCGCCGAGTCTCCGAGCGGGAGACCAAAGCAGTTCTTC. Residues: CSAESPSGRPKQFF.

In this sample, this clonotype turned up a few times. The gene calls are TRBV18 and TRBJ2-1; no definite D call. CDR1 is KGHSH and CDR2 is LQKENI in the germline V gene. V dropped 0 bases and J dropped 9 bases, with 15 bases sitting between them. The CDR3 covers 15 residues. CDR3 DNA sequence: TGTGCCAGCTCACCACCGGCGTCCGCCTTTAGTGAGCAGTTCTTC. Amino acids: CASSPPASAFSEQFF.

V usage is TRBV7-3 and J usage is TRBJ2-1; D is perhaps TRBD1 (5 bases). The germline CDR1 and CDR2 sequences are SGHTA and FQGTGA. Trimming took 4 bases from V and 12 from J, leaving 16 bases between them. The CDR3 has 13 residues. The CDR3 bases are TGTGCCAGCAGCTCCGACAGAGGTGCTTGGCAGTTCTTC. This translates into CASSSDRGAWQFF.

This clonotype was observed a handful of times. The CDR3 loop reads CASSKQGASYNEQFF. CDR3 bases: TGTGCCAGCAGTAAACAGGGGGCGTCCTACAATGAGCAGTTCTTC. This chain connects TRBV6-1 to TRBJ2-1; 9 positions agree with TRBD1. Germline assignment: CDR1 MNHNS and CDR2 SASEGT. J gave up 1 base and V 5 bases, and 3 bases lay outside the gene matches. There are 15 residues in the CDR3.

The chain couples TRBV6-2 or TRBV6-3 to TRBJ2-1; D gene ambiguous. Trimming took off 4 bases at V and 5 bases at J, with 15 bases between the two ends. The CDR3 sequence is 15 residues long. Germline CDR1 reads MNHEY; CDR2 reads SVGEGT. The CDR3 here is CASSLLETNHNEQFF. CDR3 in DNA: TGTGCCAGCAGTTTACTGGAAACGAACCACAATGAGCAGTTCTTC.

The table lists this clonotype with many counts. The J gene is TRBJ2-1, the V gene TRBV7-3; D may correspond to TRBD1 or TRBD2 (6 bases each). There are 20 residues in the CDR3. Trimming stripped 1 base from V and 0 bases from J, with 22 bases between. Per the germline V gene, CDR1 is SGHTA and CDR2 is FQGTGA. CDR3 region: CASSLKRRAKGGSSYNEQFF. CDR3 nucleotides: TGTGCCAGCAGCTTAAAGAGGAGGGCCAAGGGGGGAAGCTCCTACAATGAGCAGTTCTTC. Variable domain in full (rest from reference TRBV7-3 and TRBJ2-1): GAGVSQTPSNKVTEKGKYVELRCDPISGHTALYWYRQSLGQGPEFLIYFQGTGAADDSGLPNDRFFAVRPEGSVSTLKIQRTERGDSAVYLCASSLKRRAKGGSSYNEQFFGPGTRLTVL.

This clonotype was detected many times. The CDR3 region has the DNA TGTGCCAGCAGTTTCCCTAGCGGAGACTACAATGAGCAGTTCTTC. It encodes CASSFPSGDYNEQFF. The rearrangement uses TRBV28 and TRBJ2-1, with 7 bases matching TRBD2. This CDR3 region has 15 residues. CDR1 is MDHEN, CDR2 SYDVKM, per germline. Trimming took 3 bases from V and 3 from J; bases not matched to a gene: 5.

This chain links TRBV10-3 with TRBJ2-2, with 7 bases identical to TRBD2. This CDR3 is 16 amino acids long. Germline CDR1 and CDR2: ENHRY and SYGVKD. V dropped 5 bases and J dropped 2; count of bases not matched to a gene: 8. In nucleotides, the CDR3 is TGTGCCATCAGTTATGCTGGCGGGGGAAACACCGGGGAGCTGTTTTTT. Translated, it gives CAISYAGGGNTGELFF.

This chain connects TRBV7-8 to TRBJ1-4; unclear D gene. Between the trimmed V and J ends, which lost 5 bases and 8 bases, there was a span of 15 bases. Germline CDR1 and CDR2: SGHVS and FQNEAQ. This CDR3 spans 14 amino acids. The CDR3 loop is CASSPEAPGEKLFF. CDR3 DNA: TGTGCCAGCAGCCCCGAGGCCCCGGGGGAAAAACTGTTTTTT.

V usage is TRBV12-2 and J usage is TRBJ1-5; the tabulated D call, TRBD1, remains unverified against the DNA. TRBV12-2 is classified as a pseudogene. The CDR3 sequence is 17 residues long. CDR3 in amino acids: CASRFRQLPYSNQPQHF. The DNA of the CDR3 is TGTGCAAGTCGCTTCCGACAGTTACCATATAGCAATCAGCCCCAGCATTTT.

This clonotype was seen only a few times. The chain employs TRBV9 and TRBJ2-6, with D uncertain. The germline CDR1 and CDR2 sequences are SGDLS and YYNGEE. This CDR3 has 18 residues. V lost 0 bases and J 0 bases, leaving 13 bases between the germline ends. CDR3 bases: TGTGCCAGCAGCGTAGAGGTGAGACTGGTCTCTGGGGCCAACGTCCTGACTTTC. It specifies CASSVEVRLVSGANVLTF.

CDR3 in DNA: TGCGCCAGCAGCCCGGACAGGCCCGAGGGTGGCTACACCTTC. It translates to CASSPDRPEGGYTF. The chain uses TRBV5-1 and TRBJ1-2; 7 positions agree with TRBD1. Germline lookup yields CDR1 SGHRS and CDR2 YFSETQ. There are 14 residues in the CDR3. V trimming: 4 bases; J trimming: 7 bases; junction bases outside the gene matches: 10.

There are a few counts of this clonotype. CDR3 nucleotide sequence: TGCAGTGCTAGTGCCCGGGTCCGTACCTACGAGCAGTACTTC. This gives the protein CSASARVRTYEQYF. V is TRBV20-1 and J is TRBJ2-7; the D is unclear. Looked up from germline, CDR1 is DFQATT and CDR2 is SNEGSKA (reference sequence). The CDR3 loop spans 14 amino acids. V was pared by 3 bases and J by 2 bases, with 14 bases between.

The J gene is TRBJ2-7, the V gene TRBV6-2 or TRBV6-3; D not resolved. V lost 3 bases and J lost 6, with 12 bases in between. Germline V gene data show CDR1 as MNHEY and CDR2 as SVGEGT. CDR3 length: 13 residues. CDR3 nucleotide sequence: TGTGCCAGCAGTTATGACCGTACCTTCGAGCAGTACTTC. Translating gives CASSYDRTFEQYF.

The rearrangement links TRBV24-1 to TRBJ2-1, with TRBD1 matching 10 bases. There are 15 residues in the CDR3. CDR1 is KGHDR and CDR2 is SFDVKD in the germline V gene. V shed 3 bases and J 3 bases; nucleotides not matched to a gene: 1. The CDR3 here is CATSDRDRGYNEQFF. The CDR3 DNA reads TGTGCCACCAGTGATCGGGACAGGGGCTACAATGAGCAGTTCTTC.

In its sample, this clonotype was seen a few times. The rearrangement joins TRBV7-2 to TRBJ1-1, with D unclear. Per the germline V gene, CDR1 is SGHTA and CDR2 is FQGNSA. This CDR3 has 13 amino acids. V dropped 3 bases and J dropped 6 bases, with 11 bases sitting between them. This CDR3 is CASSFVGGSEAFF. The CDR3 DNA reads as TGTGCCAGCAGCTTCGTTGGCGGATCTGAAGCTTTCTTT.

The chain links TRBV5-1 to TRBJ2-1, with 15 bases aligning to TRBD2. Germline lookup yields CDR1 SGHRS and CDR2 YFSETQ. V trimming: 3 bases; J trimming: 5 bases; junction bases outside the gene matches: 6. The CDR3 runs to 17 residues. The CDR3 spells CASSSGLAGGTNNEQFF. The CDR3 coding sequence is TGCGCCAGCAGCTCGGGACTAGCGGGAGGTACTAACAATGAGCAGTTCTTC. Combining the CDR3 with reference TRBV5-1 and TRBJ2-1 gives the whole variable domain KAGVTQTPRYLIKTRGQQVTLSCSPISGHRSVSWYQQTPGQGLQFLFEYFSETQRNKGNFPGRFSGRQFSNSRSEMNVSTLELGDSALYLCASSSGLAGGTNNEQFFGPGTRLTVL.

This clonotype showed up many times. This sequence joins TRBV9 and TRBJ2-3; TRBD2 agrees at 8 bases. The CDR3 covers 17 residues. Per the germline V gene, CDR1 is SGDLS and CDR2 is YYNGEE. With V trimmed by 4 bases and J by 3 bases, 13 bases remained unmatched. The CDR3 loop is CASSPSLGGTSTDTQYF. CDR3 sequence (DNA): TGTGCCAGCAGCCCAAGCCTCGGGGGGACTAGTACAGATACGCAGTATTTT. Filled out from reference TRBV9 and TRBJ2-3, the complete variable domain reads DSGVTQTPKHLITATGQRVTLRCSPRSGDLSVYWYQQSLDQGLQFLIQYYNGEERAKGNILERFSAQQFPDLHSELNLSSLELGDSALYFCASSPSLGGTSTDTQYFGPGTRLTVL.

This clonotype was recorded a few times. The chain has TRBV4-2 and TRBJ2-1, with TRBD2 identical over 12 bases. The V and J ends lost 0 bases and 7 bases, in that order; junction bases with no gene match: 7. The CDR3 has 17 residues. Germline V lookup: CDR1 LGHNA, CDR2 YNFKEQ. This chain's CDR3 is CASSQEVLAGGRNEQFF. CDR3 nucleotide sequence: TGTGCCAGCAGCCAAGAGGTACTAGCGGGGGGCCGGAATGAGCAGTTCTTC.

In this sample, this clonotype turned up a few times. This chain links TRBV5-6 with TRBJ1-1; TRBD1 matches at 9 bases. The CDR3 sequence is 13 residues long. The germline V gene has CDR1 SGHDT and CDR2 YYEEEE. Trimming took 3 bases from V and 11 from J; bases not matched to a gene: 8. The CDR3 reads CASSWDLQGAAFF. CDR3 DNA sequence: TGTGCCAGCAGCTGGGACCTACAGGGGGCGGCTTTCTTT.

CDR3 DNA: TGTGCCAGCAGCTCCGGGACAGACAATCAGCCCCAGCATTTT. Translation gives CASSSGTDNQPQHF. The chain links TRBV7-9 to TRBJ1-5; 7 positions match TRBD1. The ends lost 4 bases at V and 3 bases at J; junction bases unmatched: 3. Germline V gene sequence: CDR1 SEHNR, CDR2 FQNEAQ (reference sequence). This CDR3 is built from 14 residues.